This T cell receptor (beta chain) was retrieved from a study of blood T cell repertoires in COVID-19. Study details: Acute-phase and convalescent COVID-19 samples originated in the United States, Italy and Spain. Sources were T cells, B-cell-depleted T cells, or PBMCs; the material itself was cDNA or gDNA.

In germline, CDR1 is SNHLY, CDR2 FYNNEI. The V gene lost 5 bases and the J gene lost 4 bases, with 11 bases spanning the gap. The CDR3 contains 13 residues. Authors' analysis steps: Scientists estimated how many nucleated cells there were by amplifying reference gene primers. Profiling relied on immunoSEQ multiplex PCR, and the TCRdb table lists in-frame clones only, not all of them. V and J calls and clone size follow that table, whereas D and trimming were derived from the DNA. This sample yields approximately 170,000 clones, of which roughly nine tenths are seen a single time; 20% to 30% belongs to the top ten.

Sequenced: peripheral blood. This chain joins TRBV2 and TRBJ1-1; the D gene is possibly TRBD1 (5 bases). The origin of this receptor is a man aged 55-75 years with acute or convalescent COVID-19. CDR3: CASSRGEGTEAFF. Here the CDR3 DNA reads TGTGCCAGCAGTCGAGGGGAGGGCACTGAAGCTTTCTTT. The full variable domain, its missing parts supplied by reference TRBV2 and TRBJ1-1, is EPEVTQTPSHQVTQMGQEVILRCVPISNHLYFYWYRQILGQKVEFLVSFYNNEISEKSEIFDDQFSVERPDGSNFTLKIRSTKLEDSAMYFCASSRGEGTEAFFGQGTRLTVV.